The clone carrying this T cell receptor beta chain came up a few times. The antigen is unknown. The sample belongs to a study of regulatory T cells in long-lasting Graves disease. Study-wide results and limits: Accuracy was perhaps lowered by the small sample size.

The time point is: newly diagnosed GD, antithyroid drugs for less than 3 months. PBMCs were the source of the RNA used for TCR sequencing. Investigators prepared the TCR beta libraries by applying iRepertoire HTBI primers and Arm-PCR of CDR3 regions. TCRdb re-called the multiplex PCR reads through MiXCR, storing one row per CDR3 protein. The sample includes about 470,000 distinct CDR3 sequences, 15% of them seen just once. Trimming removed 0 bases at V and 8 bases at J, with 20 bases between. The V gene's germline CDR1 is LGHDT and CDR2 YNNKEL (reference sequence). The CDR3 spans 17 residues. The sample also formed part of further work on T cells in Graves' hyperthyroidism and ophthalmopathy. From that study: Patients aged 18 to 65 had newly diagnosed hyperthyroidism that had lasted under 2 months.

The sequences come from peripheral blood mononuclear cells (PBMCs), collected at new diagnosis, from a patient treated with antithyroid drugs. The TCR originated in a woman in her twenties or thirties with Graves disease. The rearrangement links TRBV3-1 to TRBJ2-1, with D perhaps TRBD1 (6 bases). CDR3 protein: CASSQDPVTGSLDEQFF. In DNA, the CDR3 is TGTGCCAGCAGCCAAGACCCCGTGACAGGTTCCCTCGATGAGCAGTTCTTC.